One T cell receptor beta chain is described in this entry. The sample is drawn from a study of blood T cell repertoires in COVID-19. The overall study: COVID-19 samples, acute and convalescent, were from the United States, Italy and Spain. The cDNA or gDNA used as material had been derived from T cells, B-cell-depleted T cells, or PBMCs.

Original data processing: For nucleated cells, counts were estimated from reference gene primer amplification. Method: immunoSEQ multiplex PCR; TCRdb's copy keeps in-frame clones and lacks some. For V, J and clone size, that table is used; D and trimming come from the DNA. The sample has some 80,000 clones, roughly 82% seen once; the top ten hold 20% to 25%. Germline CDR1 is SGHTA and CDR2 is FQGNSA. This CDR3 is built from 15 residues. The V and J ends lost 0 bases and 4 bases respectively, with 10 bases between them. The J gene is TRBJ1-5, the V gene TRBV7-2, with a possible D match to TRBD1 (6 bases). Material for sequencing was peripheral blood. The sequence was collected from a woman in her 50s with acute or convalescent COVID-19. Here the CDR3 DNA reads TGTGCCAGCAGCTTAGCCGGGACACTAAATCAGCCCCAGCATTTT. Its protein product is CASSLAGTLNQPQHF.